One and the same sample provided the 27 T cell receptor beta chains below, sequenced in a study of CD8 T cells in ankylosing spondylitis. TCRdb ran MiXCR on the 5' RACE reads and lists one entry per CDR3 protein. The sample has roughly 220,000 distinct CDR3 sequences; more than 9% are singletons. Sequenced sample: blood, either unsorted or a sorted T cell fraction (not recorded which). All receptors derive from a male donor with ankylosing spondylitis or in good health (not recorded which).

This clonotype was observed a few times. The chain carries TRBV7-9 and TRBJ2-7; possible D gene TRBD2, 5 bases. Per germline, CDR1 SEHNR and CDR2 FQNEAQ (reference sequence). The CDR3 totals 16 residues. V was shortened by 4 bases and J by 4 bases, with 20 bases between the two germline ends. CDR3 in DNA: TGTGCCAGCAGCTCTCCTAGGGTCCGTCCGGGGTACGAGCAGTACTTC. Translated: CASSSPRVRPGYEQYF.

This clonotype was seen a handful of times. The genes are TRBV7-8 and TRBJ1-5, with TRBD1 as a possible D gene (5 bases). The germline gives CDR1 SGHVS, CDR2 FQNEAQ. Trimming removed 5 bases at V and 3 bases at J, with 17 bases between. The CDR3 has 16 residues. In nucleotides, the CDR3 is TGTGCCAGCAGCCAGGGCCGGGACCGATACAATCAGCCCCAGCATTTT. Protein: CASSQGRDRYNQPQHF.

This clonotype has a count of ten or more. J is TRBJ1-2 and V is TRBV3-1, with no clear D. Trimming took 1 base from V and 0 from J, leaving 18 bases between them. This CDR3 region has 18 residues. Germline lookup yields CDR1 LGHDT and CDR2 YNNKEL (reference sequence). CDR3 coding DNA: TGTGCCAGCAGCCAAGGCCCCTACCCCAACTCAGCTAACTATGGCTACACCTTC. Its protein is CASSQGPYPNSANYGYTF.

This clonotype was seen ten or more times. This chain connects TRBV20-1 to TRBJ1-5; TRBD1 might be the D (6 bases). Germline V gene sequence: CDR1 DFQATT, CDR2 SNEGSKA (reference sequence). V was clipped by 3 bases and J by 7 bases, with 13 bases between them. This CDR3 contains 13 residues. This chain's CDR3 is CSASPGAGQPQHF. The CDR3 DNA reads TGCAGTGCTAGTCCAGGGGCAGGACAGCCCCAGCATTTT.

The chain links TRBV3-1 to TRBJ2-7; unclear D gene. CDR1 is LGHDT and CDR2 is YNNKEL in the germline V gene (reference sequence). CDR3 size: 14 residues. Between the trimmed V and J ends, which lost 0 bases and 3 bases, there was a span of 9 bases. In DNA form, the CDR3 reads TGTGCCAGCAGCCAAGATCAGGTGTTCTACGAGCAGTACTTC. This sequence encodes CASSQDQVFYEQYF.

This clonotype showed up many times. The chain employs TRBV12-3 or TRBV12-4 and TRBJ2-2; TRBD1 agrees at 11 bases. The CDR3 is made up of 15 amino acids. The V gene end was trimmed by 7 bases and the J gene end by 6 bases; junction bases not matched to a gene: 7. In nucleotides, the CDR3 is TGTGCCAGCAATCCGGGACAGGGGGTACCCGGGGAGCTGTTTTTT. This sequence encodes CASNPGQGVPGELFF.

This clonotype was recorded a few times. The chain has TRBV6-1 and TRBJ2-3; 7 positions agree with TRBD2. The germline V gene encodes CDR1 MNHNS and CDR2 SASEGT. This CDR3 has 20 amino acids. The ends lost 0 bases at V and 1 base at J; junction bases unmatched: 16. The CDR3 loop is CASSEASGGYLLAGTDTQYF. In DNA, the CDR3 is TGTGCCAGCAGTGAAGCAAGCGGTGGGTACCTCCTAGCGGGCACAGATACGCAGTATTTT.

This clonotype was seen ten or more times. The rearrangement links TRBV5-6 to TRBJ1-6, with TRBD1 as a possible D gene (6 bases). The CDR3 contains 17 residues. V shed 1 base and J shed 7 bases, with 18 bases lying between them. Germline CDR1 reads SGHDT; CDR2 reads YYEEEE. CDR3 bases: TGTGCCAGCAGCTTGCCTCACCTACAGGGAGACAATTCACCCCTCCACTTT. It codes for CASSLPHLQGDNSPLHF.

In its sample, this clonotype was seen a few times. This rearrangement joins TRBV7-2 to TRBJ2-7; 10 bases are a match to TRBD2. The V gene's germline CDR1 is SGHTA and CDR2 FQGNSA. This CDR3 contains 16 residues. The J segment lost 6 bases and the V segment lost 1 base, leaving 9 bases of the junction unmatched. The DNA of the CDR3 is TGTGCCAGCAGCTTAGGCCCTAGCGGGGGAGTCGGCGAGCAGTACTTC. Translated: CASSLGPSGGVGEQYF.

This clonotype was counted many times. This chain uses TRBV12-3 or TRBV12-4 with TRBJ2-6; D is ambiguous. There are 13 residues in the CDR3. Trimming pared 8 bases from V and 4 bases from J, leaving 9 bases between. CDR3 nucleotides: TGTGCCAGCGCGTGGGGAGGGGCCAACGTCCTGACTTTC. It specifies CASAWGGANVLTF.

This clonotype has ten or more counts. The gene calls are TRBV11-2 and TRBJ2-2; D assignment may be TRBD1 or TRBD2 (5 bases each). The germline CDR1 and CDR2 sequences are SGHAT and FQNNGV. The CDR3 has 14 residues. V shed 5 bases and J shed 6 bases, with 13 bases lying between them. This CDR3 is CASSLGPIPGELFF. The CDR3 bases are TGTGCCAGCAGCCTGGGACCGATCCCCGGGGAGCTGTTTTTT.

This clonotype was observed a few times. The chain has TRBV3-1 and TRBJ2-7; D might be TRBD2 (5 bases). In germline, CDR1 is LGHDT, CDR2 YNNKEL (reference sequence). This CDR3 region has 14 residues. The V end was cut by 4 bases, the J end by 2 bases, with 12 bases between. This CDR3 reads CASSRGPGPYEQYF. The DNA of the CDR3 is TGTGCCAGCAGCCGAGGGCCAGGTCCCTACGAGCAGTACTTC.

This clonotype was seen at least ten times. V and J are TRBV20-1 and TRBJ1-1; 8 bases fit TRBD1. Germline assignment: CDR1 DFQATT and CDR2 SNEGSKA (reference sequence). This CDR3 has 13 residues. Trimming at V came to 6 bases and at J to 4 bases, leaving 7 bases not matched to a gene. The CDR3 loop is CSATTGGSTEAFF. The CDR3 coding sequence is TGCAGTGCCACCACAGGGGGTAGCACTGAAGCTTTCTTT.

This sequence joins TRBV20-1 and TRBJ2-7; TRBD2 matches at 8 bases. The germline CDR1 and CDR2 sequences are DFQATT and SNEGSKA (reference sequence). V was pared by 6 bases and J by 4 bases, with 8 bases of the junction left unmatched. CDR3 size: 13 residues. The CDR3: CSAERGGSYEQYF. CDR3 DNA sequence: TGCAGTGCGGAACGGGGGGGCTCATACGAGCAGTACTTC.

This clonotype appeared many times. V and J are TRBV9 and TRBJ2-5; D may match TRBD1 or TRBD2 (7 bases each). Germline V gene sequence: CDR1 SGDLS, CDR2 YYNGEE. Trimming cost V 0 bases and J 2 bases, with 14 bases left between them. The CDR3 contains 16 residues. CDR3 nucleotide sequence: TGTGCCAGCAGCGTAGGCAGGGGGAGGGCACAAGAGACCCAGTACTTC. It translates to CASSVGRGRAQETQYF. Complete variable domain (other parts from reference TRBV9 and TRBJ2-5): DSGVTQTPKHLITATGQRVTLRCSPRSGDLSVYWYQQSLDQGLQFLIQYYNGEERAKGNILERFSAQQFPDLHSELNLSSLELGDSALYFCASSVGRGRAQETQYFGPGTRLLVL.

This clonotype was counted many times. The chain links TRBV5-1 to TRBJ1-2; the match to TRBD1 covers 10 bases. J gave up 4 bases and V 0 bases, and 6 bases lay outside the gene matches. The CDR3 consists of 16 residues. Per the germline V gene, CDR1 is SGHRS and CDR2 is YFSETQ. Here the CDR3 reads CASSLGGTGVPYGYTF. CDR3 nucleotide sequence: TGCGCCAGCAGCTTGGGAGGGACAGGGGTCCCCTATGGCTACACCTTC.

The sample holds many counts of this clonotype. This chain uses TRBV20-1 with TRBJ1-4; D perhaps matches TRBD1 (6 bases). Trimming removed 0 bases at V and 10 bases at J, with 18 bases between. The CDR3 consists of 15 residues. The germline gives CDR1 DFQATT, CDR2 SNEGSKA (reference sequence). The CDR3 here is CSARDDRQGLPKLFF. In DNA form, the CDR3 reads TGCAGTGCTAGAGATGATCGGCAGGGGCTCCCAAAACTGTTTTTT.

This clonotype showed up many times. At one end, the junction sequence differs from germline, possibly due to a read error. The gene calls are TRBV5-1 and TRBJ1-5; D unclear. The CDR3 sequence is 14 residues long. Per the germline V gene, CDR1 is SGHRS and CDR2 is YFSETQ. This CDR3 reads CASSLAGSNQPQHF. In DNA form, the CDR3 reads TGTGCCAGCAGTTTAGCGGGGAGCAATCAGCCCCAGCATTTT.

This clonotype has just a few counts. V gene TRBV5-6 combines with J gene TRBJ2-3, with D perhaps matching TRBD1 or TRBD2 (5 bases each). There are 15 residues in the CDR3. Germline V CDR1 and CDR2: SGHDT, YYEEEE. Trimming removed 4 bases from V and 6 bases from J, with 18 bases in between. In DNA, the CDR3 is TGTGCCAGCAGCCAGCCGGGACCTAACCTGGATACGCAGTATTTT. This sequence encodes CASSQPGPNLDTQYF.

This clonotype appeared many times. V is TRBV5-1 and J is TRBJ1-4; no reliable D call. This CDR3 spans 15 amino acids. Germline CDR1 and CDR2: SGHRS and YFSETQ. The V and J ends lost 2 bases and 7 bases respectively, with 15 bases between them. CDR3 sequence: CASSFFGLPGEKLFF. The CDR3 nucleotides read TGCGCCAGCAGCTTTTTCGGCCTCCCCGGTGAAAAACTGTTTTTT.

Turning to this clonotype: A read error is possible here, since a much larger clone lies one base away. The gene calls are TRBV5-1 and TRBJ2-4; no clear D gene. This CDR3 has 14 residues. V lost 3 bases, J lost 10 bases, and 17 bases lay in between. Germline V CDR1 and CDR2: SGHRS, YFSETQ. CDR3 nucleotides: TGCGCCAGCAGCTCGGATCCGGAGCGCCTTATTCAGTACTTC. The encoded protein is CASSSDPERLIQYF.

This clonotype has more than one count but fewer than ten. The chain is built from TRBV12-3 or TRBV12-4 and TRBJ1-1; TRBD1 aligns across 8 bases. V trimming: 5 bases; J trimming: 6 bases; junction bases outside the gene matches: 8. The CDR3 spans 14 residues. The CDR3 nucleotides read TGTGCCAGCAGTCCCAGGGGGCGAGTCTCTGAAGCTTTCTTT. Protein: CASSPRGRVSEAFF.

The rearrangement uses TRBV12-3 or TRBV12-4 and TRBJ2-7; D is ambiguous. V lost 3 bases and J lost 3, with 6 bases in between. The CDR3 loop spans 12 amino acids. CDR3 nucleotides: TGTGCCAGCAGTTTTAAGGACTACGAGCAGTACTTC. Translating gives CASSFKDYEQYF.

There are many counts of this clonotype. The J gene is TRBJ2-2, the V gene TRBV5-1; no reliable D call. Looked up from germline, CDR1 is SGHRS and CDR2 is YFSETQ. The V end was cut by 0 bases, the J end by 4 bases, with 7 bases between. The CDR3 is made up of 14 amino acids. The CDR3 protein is CASSLATATGELFF. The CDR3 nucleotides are TGCGCCAGCAGCTTGGCCACTGCCACCGGGGAGCTGTTTTTT.

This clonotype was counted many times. DNA for the CDR3: TGCGCCAGCAGCTCCCAGTCTTCTGGCACAGATACGCAGTATTTT. The encoded protein is CASSSQSSGTDTQYF. V and J are TRBV5-1 and TRBJ2-3; D not resolved. V dropped 3 bases and J dropped 1 base, with 12 bases sitting between them. Germline lookup yields CDR1 SGHRS and CDR2 YFSETQ. The length of the CDR3 is 15 residues. Full variable domain (remainder filled in from reference TRBV5-1 and TRBJ2-3): KAGVTQTPRYLIKTRGQQVTLSCSPISGHRSVSWYQQTPGQGLQFLFEYFSETQRNKGNFPGRFSGRQFSNSRSEMNVSTLELGDSALYLCASSSQSSGTDTQYFGPGTRLTVL.

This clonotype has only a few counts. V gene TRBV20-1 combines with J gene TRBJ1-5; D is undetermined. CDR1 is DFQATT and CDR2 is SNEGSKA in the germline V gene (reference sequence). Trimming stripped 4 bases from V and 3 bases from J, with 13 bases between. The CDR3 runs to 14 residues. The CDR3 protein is CSATAMVVNQPQHF. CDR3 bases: TGCAGTGCTACAGCCATGGTCGTCAATCAGCCCCAGCATTTT.

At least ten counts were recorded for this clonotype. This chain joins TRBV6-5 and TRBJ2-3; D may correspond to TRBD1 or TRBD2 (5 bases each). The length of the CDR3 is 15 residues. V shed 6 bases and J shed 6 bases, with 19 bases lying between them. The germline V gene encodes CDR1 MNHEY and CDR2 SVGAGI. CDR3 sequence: CASRYGLSPGDTQYF. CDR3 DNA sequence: TGTGCCAGCAGATATGGACTCAGCCCAGGGGATACGCAGTATTTT.